Here is one TCR beta chain with its context. The antigen it recognizes is unknown. Base qualities are not provided; no much larger clone lies one nucleotide away. These data originate in a study of cytomegalovirus exposure and HLA in healthy donors (dated by TCRdb to 2015 to 2018). Turning to the overall study: An earlier analysis of about 560 of the donors reported 250 to 350 Gb of sequence data and approximately 120 million unique TCR beta sequences obtained from around 170 million T cells. About 330 gigabases of sequencing data and around 90 million unique TCR sequences made up an early release that covered over 550 HLA-typed donors. The genetic ancestry cluster associated with self-reported Caucasian donors included roughly four fifths of the roughly 410 genotyped donors. The study aimed to test whether cataloging public T cell receptors could reveal signatures of past pathogen exposure. The study profiled the T cell repertoires of approximately 700 subjects by immunosequencing and related them to cytomegalovirus serostatus. In addition to the first cohort of 666 subjects, a separate validation cohort of under 150 different subjects was used. To predict cytomegalovirus infection status, the study combined high-throughput TCR immunosequencing, statistical association of individual TCRs with disease status, and machine learning. To study patterns of TCR occurrence, a later analysis re-analyzed previously published TCR beta repertoires from around 670 donors and added high-resolution HLA genotyping. Rather than using new phenotypic data, the later analysis identified candidate immune exposures from TCR beta sequences and from how often those sequences occurred across donors. To decide whether each TCR beta V gene segment behaved as functional or pseudogenic, an earlier analysis of some 600 of the donors relied on high-throughput TCR beta sequencing. Alongside the repertoire data, information on donor age, sex, ethnicity and CMV serostatus was compiled. A later genetic analysis used genome-wide SNP genotypes for about three fifths of the 666 donors, treating that subset as a discovery cohort. Every discovery cohort repertoire had been produced on one sequencing platform. Class I and class II HLA loci were covered by the typing at four-digit resolution. Typing coverage varied by locus: roughly 629-640 donors for A, B, C, DRB1 and DQB1; roughly 560 for DQA1; about 600 for DPA1; roughly 470 for DPB1. A handful of DR-DQ haplotypes were handled as single units for association and clustering because linkage in the cohort was strong. Among some 410 genotyped donors of the cohort, an average of approximately 200,000 unique TCR beta nucleotide sequences was sequenced per donor, of which about 19% were non-productive. General findings and caveats noted by the study authors: At a false discovery rate of 0.05, a later analysis linked some 18,000 TCR beta sequences to specific HLA alleles. Most TCR sequences were observed very rarely across donors, whereas some public TCRs were present in many individuals. A total of fewer than 200 TCR beta chains were listed by the study as associated with cytomegalovirus. In a later analysis, TCR association rates were found to vary across HLA loci, with the most associated TCRs seen for DRB1 alleles and the fewest for HLA-C alleles. The earlier analysis of approximately 590 of the donors excluded approximately 17 rarely observed V segments, including chromosome 9 orphons, because counts were too low. A group of highly shared sequence variants was considered likely to be a technical artifact of the sequencing pipeline. Compared with the roughly 670-donor mean, donors in an Asian-associated ancestry cluster had fewer N-insertions in productive TCRs, according to a later genetic analysis. The only immune exposure information available for the cohort was CMV serostatus. Broadly in line with IMGT annotations, most TCR beta V segments showed up in productive rearrangements about 87% or about 30% of the time in an earlier analysis of several hundred of the donors. In this cohort, only TCR beta chains were sequenced, and detectable features were limited by the absence of alpha or paired-chain data. The classifier was reported to diagnose cytomegalovirus status with high specificity and sensitivity in both the original cohort and the validation cohort. An association between a missense DCLRE1C variant and V-gene and J-gene trimming of TCR beta chains was found in a later genetic analysis and replicated in an independent cohort. Linkage disequilibrium might explain the correlated functional status among segregating V segments, but an unknown experimental factor could not be excluded. Most CMV-associated TCR beta chains appeared to be HLA-restricted in a later analysis, and the HLA associations seemed to be driven largely by CMV exposure. Strong co-occurrence of HLA alleles, especially DR and DQ, made assigning TCR associations to individual alleles difficult. It was suggested by the authors that the approach could potentially be generalized to other disease states and immunological phenotypes. In vitro tests confirmed that a few of the cytomegalovirus-associated TCR beta chains recognize cytomegalovirus antigens. A later analysis found that HLA-associated TCR beta chains were more clonally expanded and had lower generation probabilities than equally common non-associated chains. Roughly uniform sequencing depth across donors was assumed in presence/absence analyses, although this assumption may not hold. Because HLA typing was missing for some donors at each locus, association tests included only the typed subset. The 87-base-pair reads could not distinguish some IMGT-functional V segments, including TRBV6-2 and TRBV6-3, so those segments were excluded. A further reported finding was that TCR beta sequences accurately predicted the HLA-A and HLA-B alleles for most subjects in the first cohort. A later analysis reported that several top co-occurrence clusters appeared linked to parvovirus B19, influenza, CMV and Epstein-Barr virus.

V lost 5 bases and J lost 5 bases, and the count of bases not matched to a germline gene is 10. Reading the germline V gene (reference sequence) gives CDR1 SEHNR and CDR2 FQNEAQ. The CDR3, from cysteine to phenylalanine, totals 16 residues. The kept DNA is CDR3 alone, 48 bases in frame from the first base. Libraries were prepared through the immunoSEQ multiplex PCR assay. For the multiplex PCR, a mixture combining 60 forward primers for TCR Vbeta segments and 13 reverse primers for TCR Jbeta segments was used. The CDR3 region of rearranged TCR beta genes was amplified from genomic DNA by a multiplex PCR assay. The Illumina HiSeq System was used to sequence the amplified TCR beta libraries as 87-base-pair reads. Regarding the original processing steps: Across the 670 or so repertoires, a later analysis counted tens of millions of unique TCR beta chains, 9.5 million to 12 million of which were shared by at least two donors. A nearest-neighbor algorithm error-corrected the raw reads and collapsed the reads into unique sequences, merging closely related sequences to remove PCR and sequencing errors. To assign V, D and J gene segments, CDR3 sequences were aligned to IMGT reference sequences. For a sequence to be retained, a match of at least six nucleotides was required to both a V gene segment and a J gene segment. A rearrangement counted as productive if the CDR3 had no stop codons and remained in frame with V and J, and every other rearrangement counted as non-productive. CDR3 was defined by IMGT convention, running from the second conserved V-encoded cysteine to the conserved J-encoded phenylalanine. Sequences without an unambiguous match to a single V gene segment were excluded from the earlier analysis of approximately 600 of the donors. In an earlier analysis of several hundred of the donors, V segments were called functional above 56.7% productive rearrangements and were called segregating when the between-donor standard deviation exceeded 5%. A statistical classification framework was built to diagnose cytomegalovirus status from the catalog of TCR beta chain sequences. V and J gene assignment, in a later analysis, came from comparing TCR nucleotide sequences with IMGT/GENE-DB human TR gene sequences. A later analysis assigned CDR3 sequences and most-parsimonious VDJ recombination scenarios with the TCRdist pipeline. In a later analysis, each TCR beta chain was defined by its CDR3 amino acid sequence together with its V-gene family, and reads without a unique V-gene family were excluded. To address suspected cross-contamination and a sequencing artifact, a later analysis removed approximately 590 highly shared, low-generation-probability nucleotide sequences. A later analysis calculated a clonal expansion index for each public chain from normalized within-repertoire ranks of inferred template counts. In a later analysis, generation probabilities were computed with a VDJ recombination model fitted to out-of-frame rearrangements, and the resulting probabilities were checked against IGoR. In a later analysis, hypergeometric tests were used to score TCR-TCR, TCR-HLA and TCR-CMV co-occurrence, with a repertoire-size bias correction applied to TCR pairs. To estimate false discovery rates, a later analysis permuted the HLA or CMV assignments 20 times. In a later analysis, co-occurring TCRs were grouped using DBSCAN, and TCRdist sequence similarity was added for clustering within HLA-allele-positive subsets. Co-occurrence clustering excluded repertoires with fewer than 30,000 or more than 120,000 public chains, plus five with anomalous nucleotide sharing. TCRdb took over this immuneACCESS table, retaining in-frame rearrangements with V and J assigned. Such tables are incomplete; in checked studies, under half of the missing clones stem from an unresolved V gene, and the remainder is unexplained. V, J and clone size were drawn from that table, and D and trimming were deduced from the DNA. This sample holds 150,000 or so clones; about 74% were observed only once. In total, the top ten clones hold approximately 13% of the sample.

In total, 630 or so healthy bone marrow donors made up the cohort. All cohort members were sampled while nominally healthy, although unrecorded immune exposures were likely present. The donor tested CMV seropositive and was one of the 289 seropositive cohort members. Each donor provided a peripheral blood sample, and peripheral blood mononuclear cells were used for TCR beta sequencing. Genomic DNA extraction from the blood cell samples was performed with the Qiagen DNeasy Blood Extraction Kit. Sample: PBMCs. This sequence uses TRBV7-9 and TRBJ2-5, and TRBD2 matches 11 of the central bases. The TCR comes from a man between 40 and 49 years old in good health and CMV-seropositive. The nucleotide sequence reads TGTGCCAGCAGCCCAGTACTAGCGGGAGCAGGGGAGACCCAGTACTTC. Translated, it gives CASSPVLAGAGETQYF.